The clone carrying this T cell receptor beta chain occurred many times. The target antigen is unknown. Patients between 18 and 65 years old had hyperthyroidism, newly diagnosed and lasting under 2 months. Diagnosis relied on clinical symptoms, serum thyroxine and TRAb, thyroid ultrasound and orbital computed tomography. Over 9 ml of fresh peripheral blood supplied the PBMCs. TCR beta CDR3 sequences were amplified from RNA transcripts. Initially, a first-round RT-PCR of the TCR CDR3 employed the HTBI primer set. TCRdb called the multiplex PCR reads again in MiXCR, with one record for every CDR3 protein. This table holds 480,000 or so distinct CDR3 sequences, roughly 14% found once. The data were taken from a study of T cells in Graves' hyperthyroidism and ophthalmopathy. Study findings and constraints: For ophthalmopathy, model prediction preceded onset by a median roughly 6.3 months.

Germline CDR1 SGHAT, CDR2 FQDESV (reference sequence). The CDR3 has 16 amino acids. V was cut by 2 bases and J by 2 bases, with 16 bases left in between. This sequence joins TRBV11-1 and TRBJ2-7, with TRBD1 as a possible D gene (5 bases). The sequence came from a woman aged 18-29 years with Graves' hyperthyroidism. The sequenced sample consisted of blood. The CDR3 spells CASSLRGSSFTYEQYF. The CDR3 nucleotides are TGTGCCAGCAGCTTAAGGGGCAGCTCGTTCACCTACGAGCAGTACTTC.